These 26 T cell receptor beta chains were all obtained from the same sample, sequenced in a study of T cell responses to AZD1222 COVID-19 vaccine. The table came from immunoSEQ multiplex PCR; TCRdb's copy has only in-frame clones and leaves some out. Seen here are more than 85,000 clones, roughly 84% observed once, and the top ten hold 15% to 20%. Specimen: peripheral blood, collected on day 0 of AZD1222 vaccination. Receptors originate from an adult in good health.

The chain carries TRBV10-1 and TRBJ1-1, with 7 bases aligning to TRBD1. The V gene end was trimmed by 3 bases and the J gene end by 5 bases; junction bases not matched to a gene: 6. CDR1 is WNHNN, CDR2 SYGVQD, per germline (reference sequence). This CDR3 has 14 amino acids. CDR3 sequence (DNA): TGCGCCAGCAGTGACAGGACAGGTAAAACTGAAGCTTTCTTT. Residues: CASSDRTGKTEAFF.

This clone is a singleton in its sample. The rearrangement links TRBV27 to TRBJ2-3, with 7 positions matching TRBD1. Germline V gene sequence: CDR1 MNHEY, CDR2 SMNVEV (reference sequence). V was clipped by 5 bases and J by 2 bases; unmatched bases: 10. This CDR3 is built from 16 residues. CDR3 coding DNA: TGTGCCAGCAGTCGACTGGGACAGACTATCACAGATACGCAGTATTTT. Protein: CASSRLGQTITDTQYF.

The chain combines TRBV18 with TRBJ2-2; D is undetermined. Germline V gives CDR1 KGHSH, CDR2 LQKENI. Trimming took 5 bases from V and 0 from J, leaving 1 base between them. The CDR3 spans 12 residues. The CDR3 DNA sequence: TGTGCCAGCTCAGCGAACACCGGGGAGCTGTTTTTT. Protein product: CASSANTGELFF.

This chain joins TRBV21-1 and TRBJ2-1; the table assigns TRBD2, which was not confirmed against the DNA. TRBV21-1 is recorded as a pseudogene. The CDR3 sequence is 17 residues long. CDR3 bases: TGTGCCAGCAGCCCTGGGACTAGCGGGAGGGCAGACAATGAGCAGTTCTTC. Encoded protein: CASSPGTSGRADNEQFF.

The chain has TRBV2 and TRBJ2-7; D is perhaps TRBD1 or TRBD2 (5 bases each). The germline V and J ends were trimmed by 3 bases and 7 bases, with 10 bases remaining between them. The germline gives CDR1 SNHLY, CDR2 FYNNEI. This CDR3 contains 12 residues. CDR3 sequence reads: CASSDRWGEQYF. The CDR3 DNA reads TGTGCCAGCAGTGATAGGTGGGGGGAGCAGTACTTC.

This rearrangement joins TRBV11-3 to TRBJ1-6; a possible D gene is TRBD1 (6 bases). Germline assignment: CDR1 SGHNT and CDR2 YENEEA. The germline V and J ends were trimmed by 4 bases and 6 bases, with 10 bases remaining between them. The CDR3 totals 14 residues. As DNA, the CDR3 is TGTGCCAGCAGCTCCGACAGGTTTAATTCACCCCTCCACTTT. It codes for CASSSDRFNSPLHF.

The chain recombines TRBV7-9 with TRBJ1-6; D is ambiguous. In germline, CDR1 is SEHNR, CDR2 FQNEAQ (reference sequence). The CDR3 has 16 residues. V lost 1 base and J 0 bases, leaving 7 bases between the germline ends. In DNA form, the CDR3 reads TGTGCCAGCAGCTTAGACCCGAGCTCCTATAATTCACCCCTCCACTTT. As protein: CASSLDPSSYNSPLHF.

V is TRBV3-1 (or the pseudogene TRBV3-2) and J is TRBJ1-1; the D is unclear. CDR1 is LGHDT, CDR2 YNNKEL, per germline (reference sequence). This CDR3 region has 15 residues. Trimming stripped 1 base from V and 0 bases from J, with 9 bases between. Here the CDR3 reads CASSQGPFMNTEAFF. The DNA of the CDR3 is TGTGCCAGCAGCCAAGGCCCGTTCATGAACACTGAAGCTTTCTTT.

The table lists this clone with many counts. The V and J genes are TRBV11-2 and TRBJ2-7, with 10 positions matching TRBD2. J lost 3 bases, V lost 3 bases, and 5 bases had no gene match. The CDR3 contains 15 residues. The germline V gene encodes CDR1 SGHAT and CDR2 FQNNGV. The CDR3 sequence: CASSFASGGDYEQYV. The CDR3 DNA reads as TGTGCCAGCAGCTTTGCTAGCGGGGGTGACTACGAGCAGTACGTC.

This chain joins TRBV30 and TRBJ1-2, with a tentative D call TRBD1 (6 bases). CDR3 length: 11 amino acids. Germline CDR1 GTSNPN, CDR2 SVGIG (reference sequence). V was clipped by 2 bases and J by 8 bases, with 9 bases between them. The CDR3 DNA is TGTGCCTGGAGTCCAGGGGTAGGCTACACCTTC. The encoded protein is CAWSPGVGYTF.

J is TRBJ2-2 and V is TRBV10-3, with D possibly matching TRBD2 (6 bases). Per the germline V gene, CDR1 is ENHRY and CDR2 is SYGVKD. CDR3 length equals 14 residues. The V end lost 0 bases, the J end lost 6 bases, and 8 bases lay between the germline ends. CDR3 coding DNA: TGTGCCATCAGTGAGTCCGGAGGGGCCGGGGAGCTGTTTTTT. It encodes CAISESGGAGELFF.

This sequence joins TRBV5-1 and TRBJ1-2; a possible D gene is TRBD1 (5 bases). With 0 bases removed from V and 4 bases from J, the gap between germline ends came to 16 bases. The germline CDR1 and CDR2 sequences are SGHRS and YFSETQ. This CDR3 is built from 16 residues. CDR3 DNA sequence: TGCGCCAGCAGCTTGGACCCTGACAGAACCTCCTATGGCTACACCTTC. It specifies CASSLDPDRTSYGYTF.

The chain combines TRBV5-5 with TRBJ2-3, with 7 bases identical to TRBD1. J gave up 1 base and V 0 bases, and 5 bases lay outside the gene matches. The CDR3 length is 16 residues. Germline loops: CDR1 SGHKS, CDR2 YYEKEE (reference sequence). The CDR3 DNA sequence: TGTGCCAGCAGCTTGGTTTCGACAGGGCGCACAGATACGCAGTATTTT. Translation gives CASSLVSTGRTDTQYF.

The gene calls are TRBV5-6 and TRBJ1-6; D may be TRBD1 (6 bases). V lost 4 bases and J 7 bases, leaving 15 bases between the germline ends. The CDR3 is made up of 15 amino acids. The germline gives CDR1 SGHDT, CDR2 YYEEEE. The CDR3 sequence: CASSLGGVGNSPLHF. The CDR3 region has the DNA TGTGCCAGCAGCCTAGGGGGAGTAGGAAATTCACCCCTCCACTTT. Complete variable domain (other parts from reference TRBV5-6 and TRBJ1-6): DAGVTQSPTHLIKTRGQQVTLRCSPKSGHDTVSWYQQALGQGPQFIFQYYEEEERQRGNFPDRFSGHQFPNYSSELNVNALLLGDSALYLCASSLGGVGNSPLHFGNGTRLTVT.

The rearrangement uses TRBV10-1 and TRBJ2-2, with unresolved D. Trimming cost V 6 bases and J 0 bases, with 8 bases left between them. The CDR3 consists of 14 residues. Germline CDR1 and CDR2: WNHNN and SYGVQD (reference sequence). CDR3 sequence (DNA): TGCGCCAGCAGAATAGCAACGAACACCGGGGAGCTGTTTTTT. Its protein is CASRIATNTGELFF.

This rearrangement joins TRBV6-1 to TRBJ1-5, with unresolved D. Germline CDR1 MNHNS, CDR2 SASEGT. CDR3 length: 14 amino acids. V was cut by 0 bases and J by 4 bases, with 7 bases left in between. The CDR3 sequence is CASSEARQNQPQHF. The CDR3 coding sequence is TGTGCCAGCAGTGAAGCGCGGCAGAATCAGCCCCAGCATTTT.

This chain joins TRBV5-1 and TRBJ2-1; TRBD2 matches at 11 bases. There are 14 residues in the CDR3. The V segment lost 4 bases and the J segment 8 bases; nucleotides outside the gene matches: 5. Germline V gives CDR1 SGHRS, CDR2 YFSETQ. The CDR3 sequence: CASSVTSGRYEQFF. The CDR3 nucleotides are TGCGCCAGCAGCGTTACTAGCGGGAGATATGAGCAGTTCTTC.

The DNA of the CDR3 is TGTGCCAGCAGTTTAGGGTGGGGAGGGGAACTGTTTTTT. Residues: CASSLGWGGELFF. The chain combines TRBV28 with TRBJ1-4; possible D gene TRBD1, 5 bases. The CDR3 runs to 13 residues. Germline V CDR1 and CDR2: MDHEN, SYDVKM. The V gene lost 2 bases and the J gene lost 12 bases, with 13 bases spanning the gap.

CDR3 protein: CASSEGGRVSGNTIYF. The CDR3 DNA reads as TGTGCCAGCAGTGAAGGGGGCCGGGTCTCTGGAAACACCATATATTTT. The chain uses TRBV25-1 and TRBJ1-3, with D possibly matching TRBD1 (6 bases). The CDR3 contains 16 residues. Germline assignment: CDR1 MGHDK and CDR2 SYGVNS. The ends were cut back, 2 bases at V and 0 bases at J, with 11 bases in the middle.

The rearrangement uses TRBV5-1 and TRBJ2-2; possibly TRBD2 for D (6 bases). The V and J ends lost 2 bases and 3 bases respectively, with 11 bases between them. The CDR3 extends over 15 amino acids. Germline CDR1 is SGHRS and CDR2 is YFSETQ. CDR3 DNA sequence: TGCGCCAGCAGCTTAGGAGGGCCGCACACCGGGGAGCTGTTTTTT. Translated: CASSLGGPHTGELFF.

The V gene is TRBV7-2, the J gene TRBJ2-2, with unresolved D. This CDR3 contains 15 residues. CDR1 is SGHTA and CDR2 is FQGNSA in the germline V gene. Trimming shortened V by 1 base and J by 4 bases, and 10 bases separated the two germline ends. CDR3 protein: CASSLDSPPTGELFF. The CDR3 DNA reads as TGTGCCAGCAGCTTAGACTCACCCCCCACCGGGGAGCTGTTTTTT.

This chain connects TRBV24-1 to TRBJ1-4, with TRBD1 matching 7 bases. The V gene end was trimmed by 4 bases and the J gene end by 7 bases; junction bases not matched to a gene: 5. CDR1 KGHDR and CDR2 SFDVKD come from the germline V gene. The CDR3 consists of 14 residues. The CDR3 loop is CATSEDRDGEKLFF. The CDR3 region has the DNA TGTGCCACCAGTGAAGACAGGGATGGTGAAAAACTGTTTTTT.

The rearrangement uses TRBV24-1 and TRBJ2-3; D unresolved. The CDR3 has 15 residues. The V end lost 3 bases, the J end lost 3 bases, and 12 bases lay between the germline ends. Germline V CDR1 and CDR2: KGHDR, SFDVKD. CDR3 region: CATSDKGIPTDTQYF. Here the CDR3 DNA reads TGTGCCACCAGTGATAAAGGGATTCCAACAGATACGCAGTATTTT.

This clone was detected a few times. The rearrangement uses TRBV7-9 and TRBJ2-2; D gene ambiguous. Trimming removed 5 bases from V and 2 bases from J, with 9 bases in between. CDR1 SEHNR and CDR2 FQNEAQ come from the germline V gene (reference sequence). The CDR3 length is 14 residues. The CDR3 bases are TGTGCCAGCAGCATTGACGGTAACACCGGGGAGCTGTTTTTT. It encodes CASSIDGNTGELFF.

This chain links TRBV4-3 with TRBJ1-6; D unclear. Looked up from germline, CDR1 is LGHNA and CDR2 is YSLEER. Trimming stripped 0 bases from V and 5 bases from J, with 14 bases between. This CDR3 has 17 residues. CDR3 bases: TGCGCCAGCAGCCAAGATCAGGCGCAGTCTAATAATTCACCCCTCCACTTT. Amino acid sequence: CASSQDQAQSNNSPLHF.

The rearrangement uses TRBV5-1 and TRBJ2-2, with D unresolved. Trimming cost V 0 bases and J 5 bases, with 11 bases left between them. The CDR3 is 15 residues long. Germline V gene data show CDR1 as SGHRS and CDR2 as YFSETQ. CDR3 in amino acids: CASSLGRSRTGELFF. The CDR3 bases are TGCGCCAGCAGCTTGGGTCGTTCGAGGACCGGGGAGCTGTTTTTT.